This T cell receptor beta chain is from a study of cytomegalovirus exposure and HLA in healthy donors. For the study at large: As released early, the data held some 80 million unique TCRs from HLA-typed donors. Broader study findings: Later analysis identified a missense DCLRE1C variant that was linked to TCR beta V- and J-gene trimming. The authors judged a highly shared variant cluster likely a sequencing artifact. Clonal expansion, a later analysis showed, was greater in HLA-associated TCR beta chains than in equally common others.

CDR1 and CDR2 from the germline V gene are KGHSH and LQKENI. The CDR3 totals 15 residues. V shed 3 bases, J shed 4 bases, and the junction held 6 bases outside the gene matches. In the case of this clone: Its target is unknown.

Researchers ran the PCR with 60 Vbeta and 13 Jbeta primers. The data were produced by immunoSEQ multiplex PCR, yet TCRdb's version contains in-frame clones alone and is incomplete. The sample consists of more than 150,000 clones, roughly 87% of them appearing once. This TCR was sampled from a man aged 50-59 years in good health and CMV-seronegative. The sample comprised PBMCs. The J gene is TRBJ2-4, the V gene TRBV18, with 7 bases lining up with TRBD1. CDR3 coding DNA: TGTGCCAGCTCACCCAAGGACAGGCAAAAAAACATTCAGTACTTC. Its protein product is CASSPKDRQKNIQYF.